The entry below gives a single T cell receptor beta chain sequence along with its context. Its antigen remains unidentified. A clone one base away is much larger, so this may be a read error. The CDR3 extends over 17 amino acids. The V and J ends lost 1 base and 11 bases, in that order; junction bases with no gene match: 13. Germline V lookup: CDR1 LGHNA, CDR2 YNFKEQ. This entry comes from a study of CD8+CD57+ T cells in acquired aplastic anemia. Study-level background: On average, sorted CD4+ and CD8+ cells gave around 3.3 ug of DNA. Study outcomes and limitations: Any difference that existed in CD8+ Simpson's diversity between patients and controls was not significant. Overlap between patients and controls comprised roughly 30 CD8+ CDR3 sequences.

Genomic DNA constituted the template upon which TCR beta VDJ and CDR3 profiling was performed. Each CDR3 protein gets one entry after TCRdb re-called the reads with MiXCR. In the table there are 74,000 or so distinct CDR3 sequences, roughly half of which are singletons. Sequencing was performed on sorted CD4+, CD8+, or CD8+CD57+ T cells (not recorded which) from PBMCs. This clonotype originated in a human donor in good health, serving as a control. This sequence joins TRBV4-2 and TRBJ2-1; 11 bases line up with TRBD2. CDR3 DNA sequence: TGTGCCAGCAGCCAAGTAGAAACTAGCGGGGGTGGGAGTAAGCAGTTCTTC. This translates into CASSQVETSGGGSKQFF.